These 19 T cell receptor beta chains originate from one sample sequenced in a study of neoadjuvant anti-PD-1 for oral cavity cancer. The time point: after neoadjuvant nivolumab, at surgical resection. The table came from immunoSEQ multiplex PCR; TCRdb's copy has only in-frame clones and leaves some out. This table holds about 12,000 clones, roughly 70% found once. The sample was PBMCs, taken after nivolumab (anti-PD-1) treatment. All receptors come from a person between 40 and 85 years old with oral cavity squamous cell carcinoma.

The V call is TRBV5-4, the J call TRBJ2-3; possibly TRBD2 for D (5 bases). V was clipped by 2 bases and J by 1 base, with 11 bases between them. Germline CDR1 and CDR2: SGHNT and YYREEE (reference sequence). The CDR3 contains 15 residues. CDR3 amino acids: CASSLASSGTDTQYF. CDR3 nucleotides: TGTGCCAGCAGCTTAGCTAGCTCTGGCACAGATACGCAGTATTTT.

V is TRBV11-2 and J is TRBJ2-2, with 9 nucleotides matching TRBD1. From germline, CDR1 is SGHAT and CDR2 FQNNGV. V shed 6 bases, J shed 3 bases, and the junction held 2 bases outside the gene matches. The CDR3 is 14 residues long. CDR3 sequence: CASRQGADTGELFF. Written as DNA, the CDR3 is TGTGCCAGCAGACAGGGGGCGGACACCGGGGAGCTGTTTTTT.

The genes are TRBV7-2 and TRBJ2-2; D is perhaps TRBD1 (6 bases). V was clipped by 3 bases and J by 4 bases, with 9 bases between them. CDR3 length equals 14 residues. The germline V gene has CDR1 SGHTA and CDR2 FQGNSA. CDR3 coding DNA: TGTGCCAGCAGCTTTACAGGGCCCACCGGGGAGCTGTTTTTT. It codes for CASSFTGPTGELFF.

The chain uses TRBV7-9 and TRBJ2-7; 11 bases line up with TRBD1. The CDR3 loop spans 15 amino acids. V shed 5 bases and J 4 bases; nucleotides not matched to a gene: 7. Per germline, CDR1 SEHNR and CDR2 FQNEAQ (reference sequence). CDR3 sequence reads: CASSPRGTGGYEQYF. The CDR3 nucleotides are TGTGCCAGCAGCCCGAGGGGGACAGGGGGATACGAGCAGTACTTC.

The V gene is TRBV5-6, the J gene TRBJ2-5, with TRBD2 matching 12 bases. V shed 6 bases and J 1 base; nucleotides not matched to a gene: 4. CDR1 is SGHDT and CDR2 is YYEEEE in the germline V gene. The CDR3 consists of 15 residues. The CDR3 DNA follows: TGTGCCAGCAAACGGACTAGCGGGGCCCAAGAGACCCAGTACTTC. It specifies CASKRTSGAQETQYF. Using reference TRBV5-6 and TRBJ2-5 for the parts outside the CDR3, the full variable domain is DAGVTQSPTHLIKTRGQQVTLRCSPKSGHDTVSWYQQALGQGPQFIFQYYEEEERQRGNFPDRFSGHQFPNYSSELNVNALLLGDSALYLCASKRTSGAQETQYFGPGTRLLVL.

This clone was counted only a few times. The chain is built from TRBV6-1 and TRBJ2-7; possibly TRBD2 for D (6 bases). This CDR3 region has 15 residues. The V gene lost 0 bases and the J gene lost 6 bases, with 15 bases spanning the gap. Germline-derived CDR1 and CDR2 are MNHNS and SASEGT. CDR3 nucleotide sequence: TGTGCCAGCAGTGAAGCGGGTGAAGTTAGCGGCGAGCAGTACTTC. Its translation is CASSEAGEVSGEQYF.

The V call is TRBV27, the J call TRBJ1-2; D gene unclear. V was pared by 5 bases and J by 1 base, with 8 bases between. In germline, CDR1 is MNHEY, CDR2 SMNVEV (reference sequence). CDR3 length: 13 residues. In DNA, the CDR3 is TGTGCCAGCAGTCAACAGAGTAACTATGGCTACACCTTC. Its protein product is CASSQQSNYGYTF.

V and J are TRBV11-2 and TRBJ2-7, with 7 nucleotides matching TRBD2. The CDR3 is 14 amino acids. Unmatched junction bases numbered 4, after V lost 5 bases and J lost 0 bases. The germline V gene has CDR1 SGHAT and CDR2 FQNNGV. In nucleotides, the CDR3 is TGTGCCAGCAGCCCGGGACTACCCTCCTACGAGCAGTACTTC. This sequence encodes CASSPGLPSYEQYF.

CDR3 in amino acids: CASSAAGTGNRGYTF. The CDR3 DNA is TGTGCCAGCAGCGCTGCCGGGACAGGGAATCGTGGCTACACCTTC. The chain combines TRBV27 with TRBJ1-2; 9 nucleotides line up with TRBD1. V dropped 6 bases and J dropped 7; count of bases not matched to a gene: 12. The germline V gene has CDR1 MNHEY and CDR2 SMNVEV (reference sequence). The CDR3 runs to 15 residues.

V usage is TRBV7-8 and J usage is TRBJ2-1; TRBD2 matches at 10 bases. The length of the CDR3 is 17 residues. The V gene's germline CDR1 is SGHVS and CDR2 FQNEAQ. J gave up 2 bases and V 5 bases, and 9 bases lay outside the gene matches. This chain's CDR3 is CASSISSGSLAYNEQFF. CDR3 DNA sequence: TGTGCCAGCAGCATCTCTAGCGGGAGTTTGGCCTACAATGAGCAGTTCTTC.

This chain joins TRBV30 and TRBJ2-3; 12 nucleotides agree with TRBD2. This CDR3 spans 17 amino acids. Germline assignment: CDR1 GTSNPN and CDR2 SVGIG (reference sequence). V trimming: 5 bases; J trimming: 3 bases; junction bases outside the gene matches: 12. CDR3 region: CAWGRLAGVVLTDTQYF. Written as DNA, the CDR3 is TGTGCCTGGGGGAGACTAGCGGGGGTTGTATTGACAGATACGCAGTATTTT. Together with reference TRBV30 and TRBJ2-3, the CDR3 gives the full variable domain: SQTIHQWPATLVQPVGSPLSLECTVEGTSNPNLYWYRQAAGRGLQLLFYSVGIGQISSEVPQNLSASRPQDRQFILSSKKLLLSDSGFYLCAWGRLAGVVLTDTQYFGPGTRLTVL.

Here the CDR3 reads CASSPRDSIYEQYF. The CDR3 coding sequence is TGTGCCAGTAGCCCGAGGGACAGTATCTACGAGCAGTACTTC. The chain links TRBV19 to TRBJ2-7; 7 bases align to TRBD1. Trimming took 6 bases from V and 3 from J; bases not matched to a gene: 8. This CDR3 has 14 residues. The germline gives CDR1 LNHDA, CDR2 SQIVND (reference sequence).

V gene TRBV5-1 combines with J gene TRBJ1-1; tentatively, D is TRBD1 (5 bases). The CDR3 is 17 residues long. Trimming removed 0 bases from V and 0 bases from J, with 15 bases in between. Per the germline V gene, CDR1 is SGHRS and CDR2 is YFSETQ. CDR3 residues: CASSLVGTANLNTEAFF. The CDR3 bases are TGCGCCAGCAGCTTGGTTGGGACGGCAAACCTGAACACTGAAGCTTTCTTT.

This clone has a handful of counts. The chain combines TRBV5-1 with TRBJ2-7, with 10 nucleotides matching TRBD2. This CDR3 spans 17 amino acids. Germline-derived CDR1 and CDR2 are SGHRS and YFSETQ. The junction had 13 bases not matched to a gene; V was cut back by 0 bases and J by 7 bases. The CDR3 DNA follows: TGCGCCAGCAGCTTGGTAGAAGGGGCTAGCGGGAGCCAAGAGCAGTACTTC. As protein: CASSLVEGASGSQEQYF.

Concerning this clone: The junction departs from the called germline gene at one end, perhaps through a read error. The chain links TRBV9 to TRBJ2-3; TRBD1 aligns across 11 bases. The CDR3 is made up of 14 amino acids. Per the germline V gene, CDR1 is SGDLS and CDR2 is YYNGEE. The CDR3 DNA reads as TGTGCCAGCACCCGGACAGGGGGCACGGATACGCAGTATTTT. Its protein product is CASTRTGGTDTQYF. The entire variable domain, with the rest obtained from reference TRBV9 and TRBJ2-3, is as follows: DSGVTQTPKHLITATGQRVTLRCSPRSGDLSVYWYQQSLDQGLQFLIQYYNGEERAKGNILERFSAQQFPDLHSELNLSSLELGDSALYFCASTRTGGTDTQYFGPGTRLTVL.

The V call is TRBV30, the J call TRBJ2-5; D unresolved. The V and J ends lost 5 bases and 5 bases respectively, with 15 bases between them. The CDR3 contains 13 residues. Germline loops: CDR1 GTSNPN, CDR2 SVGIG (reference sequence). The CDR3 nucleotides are TGTGCCTGGTTAGGGCGTCCTGGGGAGACCCAGTACTTC. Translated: CAWLGRPGETQYF.

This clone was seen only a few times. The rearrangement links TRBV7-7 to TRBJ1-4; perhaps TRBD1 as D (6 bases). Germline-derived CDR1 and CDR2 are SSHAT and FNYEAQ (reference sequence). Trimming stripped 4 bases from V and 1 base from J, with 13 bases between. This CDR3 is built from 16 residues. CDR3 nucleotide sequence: TGTGCCAGCAGCTCCCTAAAACAGGGAACTAATGAAAAACTGTTTTTT. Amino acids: CASSSLKQGTNEKLFF.

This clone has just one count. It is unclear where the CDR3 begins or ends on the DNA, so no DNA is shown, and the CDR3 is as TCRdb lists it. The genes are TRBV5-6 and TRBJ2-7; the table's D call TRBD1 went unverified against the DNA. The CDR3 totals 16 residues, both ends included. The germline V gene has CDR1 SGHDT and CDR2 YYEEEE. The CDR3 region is CASSFLWAVPPYEQYF.

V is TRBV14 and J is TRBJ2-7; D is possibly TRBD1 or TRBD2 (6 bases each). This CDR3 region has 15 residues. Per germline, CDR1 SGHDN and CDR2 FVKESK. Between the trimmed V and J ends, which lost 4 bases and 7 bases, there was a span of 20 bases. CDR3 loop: CASSPGSSGAGEQYF. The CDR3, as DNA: TGTGCCAGCAGCCCGGGGAGTTCGGGGGCGGGAGAGCAGTACTTC.